The 9 T cell receptor beta chains in this list originate from one sample, sequenced in a study of blood T cells in healthy people across ages. The second PCR ran roughly 6 to 11 cycles with a sample-barcoded 5' primer and J-beta primers. TCRdb called the 5' RACE reads again in MiXCR, with one record for every CDR3 protein. Counted here are more than 550,000 distinct CDR3 sequences, 22% occurring once; the ten biggest clones make up 22%. Material for sequencing was blood. Receptors originate from a man aged 70 or older in good health.

The chain employs TRBV20-1 and TRBJ2-2; 7 bases line up with TRBD2. Germline V lookup: CDR1 DFQATT, CDR2 SNEGSKA (reference sequence). The CDR3 length is 12 residues. V was clipped by 4 bases and J by 4 bases; unmatched bases: 0. This CDR3 is CSATGGTGELFF. CDR3 bases: TGCAGTGCTACGGGGGGCACCGGGGAGCTGTTTTTT.

This clonotype turned up a few times. The chain links TRBV28 to TRBJ1-5; perhaps TRBD1 as D (5 bases). V was pared by 1 base and J by 2 bases, with 15 bases between. CDR1 and CDR2 (germline): MDHEN, SYDVKM. The CDR3 has 17 amino acids. CDR3 in amino acids: CASSLLGGGTGNQPQHF. The CDR3 DNA sequence: TGTGCCAGCAGTTTATTGGGTGGGGGGACCGGCAATCAGCCCCAGCATTTT.

The rearrangement uses TRBV20-1 and TRBJ2-3; no firm D call. V lost 6 bases and J 2 bases, leaving 6 bases between the germline ends. Germline CDR1 reads DFQATT; CDR2 reads SNEGSKA (reference sequence). The CDR3 length is 11 residues. The CDR3 loop reads CSAFFTDTQYF. The CDR3 region has the DNA TGCAGTGCCTTTTTCACAGATACGCAGTATTTT.

The rearrangement links TRBV4-2 to TRBJ1-1, with no clear D. There are 15 residues in the CDR3. Germline V lookup: CDR1 LGHNA, CDR2 YNFKEQ. With 0 bases removed from V and 1 base from J, the gap between germline ends came to 9 bases. For the CDR3, the DNA is TGTGCCAGCAGCCAAGAGCTTCGGGGGAACACTGAAGCTTTCTTT. Residues: CASSQELRGNTEAFF.

CDR3 in DNA: TGTGCCAGCAGCCAAGAGGGACGGGAGCAGTTCTTC. The encoded protein is CASSQEGREQFF. This chain joins TRBV14 and TRBJ2-1; D assignment may be TRBD1 or TRBD2 (5 bases each). This CDR3 has 12 amino acids. Germline V lookup: CDR1 SGHDN, CDR2 FVKESK. V was clipped by 0 bases and J by 10 bases, with 7 bases between them.

The gene calls are TRBV7-9 and TRBJ2-7; D is unclear. CDR3 length: 14 amino acids. The V gene lost 2 bases and the J gene lost 2 bases, with 10 bases spanning the gap. Looked up from germline, CDR1 is SEHNR and CDR2 is FQNEAQ (reference sequence). The CDR3 loop reads CASSLTELTYEQYF. The CDR3 nucleotides are TGTGCCAGCAGCTTAACAGAACTGACCTACGAGCAGTACTTC. The variable domain in full, completed from reference TRBV7-9 and TRBJ2-7, reads DTGVSQNPRHKITKRGQNVTFRCDPISEHNRLYWYRQTLGQGPEFLTYFQNEAQLEKSRLLSDRFSAERPKGSFSTLEIQRTEQGDSAMYLCASSLTELTYEQYFGPGTRLTVT.

For this clonotype: At one boundary the junction diverges from the germline segment, which might be a read error. The rearrangement links TRBV5-1 to TRBJ1-1, with unresolved D. The CDR3 has 14 residues. CDR1 and CDR2 from the germline V gene are SGHRS and YFSETQ. The CDR3 loop reads CASSLPQLDTEAFF. Written as DNA, the CDR3 is TGCGCCAGCAGCTTGCCACAGTTAGACACTGAAGCCTTCTTT. The entire variable domain, with the rest obtained from reference TRBV5-1 and TRBJ1-1, is as follows: KAGVTQTPRYLIKTRGQQVTLSCSPISGHRSVSWYQQTPGQGLQFLFEYFSETQRNKGNFPGRFSGRQFSNSRSEMNVSTLELGDSALYLCASSLPQLDTEAFFGQGTRLTVV.

Only a few counts were recorded for this clonotype. The chain joins TRBV12-3 or TRBV12-4 to TRBJ2-3; maybe TRBD2 (6 bases). V was pared by 6 bases and J by 4 bases, with 11 bases between. This CDR3 is built from 13 residues. CDR3 coding DNA: TGTGCCAGCAGCCGGTCTAGCGCAGATACGCAGTATTTT. This translates into CASSRSSADTQYF.

This clonotype was observed a handful of times. The CDR3 DNA is TGTGCCAGCAGAAGAAACAGGGGGTCATCCGGGGAGCTGTTTTTT. Amino acid sequence: CASRRNRGSSGELFF. V and J are TRBV27 and TRBJ2-2; 8 bases agree with TRBD1. CDR3 length equals 15 residues. J was trimmed by 6 bases and V by 6 bases; bases with no gene match: 9. Germline V gives CDR1 MNHEY, CDR2 SMNVEV (reference sequence).